Listed below are T cell receptor beta chains from one sample, sequenced in a study of T cells in localized non-small cell lung cancer. Only in-frame clones appear in the TCRdb table, and some are missing; sequencing was by immunoSEQ multiplex PCR. The sample records approximately 150,000 clones, around 92% being singletons. The sample was peripheral blood, taken before any cancer treatment. All receptors derive from a female donor of 60 years or more with stage I lung adenocarcinoma. Each CDR3 is given without its conserved first and last residue.

j_gene,v_gene,len,CDR3aa
TRBJ1-1,TRBV25-1,10,ASSEVGGRAF
TRBJ2-3,TRBV9,16,ASSVAQLAVPYADTQY
TRBJ2-5,TRBV7-9,14,ARRQGASGIQETQY
TRBJ2-1,TRBV5-1,11,ASSWGGGNEQF
TRBJ1-5,TRBV5-5,13,ASSLSSGGHQPQH
TRBJ2-2,TRBV7-3,12,ASSYPGGARELF
TRBJ2-1,TRBV18,12,ASSPMGRENEQF
TRBJ1-1,TRBV15,12,ATSRDLGAVMAF
TRBJ2-7,TRBV4-1,12,ASSQSGTSGKRY
TRBJ2-7,TRBV5-8,11,ASSLKGGQEQY
TRBJ2-7,TRBV4-1,13,ASSQDPFQGYEQY
TRBJ2-1,TRBV9,15,ASSVTSGRWTYNEQF
TRBJ1-1,TRBV10-3,13,AIKKEDRRNTEAF
TRBJ1-1,TRBV30,8,AWRNTEAF
TRBJ1-1,TRBV11-2,12,ASSLVGQLAEAF
TRBJ2-2,TRBV9,12,ASGRASGTGELF
TRBJ2-7,TRBV7-2,15,ASSPRGLAGGAGEQY
TRBJ2-3,TRBV27,13,ASSWQDRSTDTQY
TRBJ2-7,TRBV28,13,ASRRLAGVIYEQY
TRBJ1-1,TRBV6-4,11,ASSATGTTEAF
TRBJ2-3,TRBV5-1,13,ASSLSPPPTDTQY
TRBJ2-6,TRBV19,13,AASGDSLGANVLT
TRBJ2-7,TRBV28,12,ASSTQGPTYEQY
TRBJ1-2,TRBV7-9,13,ASSFSGRANYGYT
TRBJ1-4,TRBV5-1,13,ASSWTTGDNEKLF
TRBJ2-7,TRBV28,12,ASSFGLAPYEQY